The rows below give T cell receptor beta chains drawn from one sample of a study of T cell repertoires in cytomegalovirus infection. Each CDR3 protein is one row after TCRdb ran MiXCR on the reads. This table has around 350,000 distinct CDR3 sequences, 15% to 20% appearing once. The sample consisted of PBMCs. Receptor source: a human donor in good health (CMV status not recorded). Some clones in this sample may be carry-over from other donors' samples. Each CDR3 is given with its conserved first and last residue. The D gene is left open where the match is weak. Part of the rows lack a size; the others show once, few, many or a class for expanded clones.

D gene: TRBD1; clone size: once; V gene: TRBV29-1; J gene: TRBJ2-7; CDR3 protein: CSQHQTPTGAITYEQYF; CDR3 DNA: TGCAGCCAACACCAAACCCCGACAGGGGCCATCACCTACGAGCAGTACTTC
D gene: NA; clone size: many; V gene: TRBV7-8; J gene: TRBJ1-1; CDR3 protein: CASSLSISGTTNTEAFF; CDR3 DNA: TGTGCCAGCAGCTTATCAATCTCCGGGACAACGAACACTGAAGCTTTCTTT
D gene: TRBD1; clone size: many; V gene: TRBV11-2; J gene: TRBJ1-5; CDR3 protein: CASSPKRNRGEHSNQPQHF; CDR3 DNA: TGTGCCAGCAGCCCGAAGCGGAACAGGGGTGAACATAGCAATCAGCCCCAGCATTTT
D gene: NA; clone size: few; V gene: TRBV7-9; J gene: TRBJ2-1; CDR3 protein: CASSSRGVRAEQFF; CDR3 DNA: TGTGCCAGCAGCTCGCGGGGTGTTAGGGCTGAGCAGTTCTTC
D gene: NA; clone size: NA; V gene: TRBV20-1; J gene: TRBJ2-2; CDR3 protein: CSARRAPGVGELFF; CDR3 DNA: TGCAGTGCTAGACGGGCCCCTGGGGTCGGGGAGCTGTTTTTT
D gene: NA; clone size: many; V gene: TRBV7-8; J gene: TRBJ1-4; CDR3 protein: CASSLLRVQTTNEKLFF; CDR3 DNA: TGTGCCAGCAGCTTATTGCGGGTACAGACAACTAATGAAAAACTGTTTTTT
D gene: TRBD1; clone size: NA; V gene: TRBV10-2; J gene: TRBJ1-1; CDR3 protein: CASSDPGQGNTEAFF; CDR3 DNA: TGCGCCAGCAGTGACCCGGGACAGGGAAACACTGAAGCTTTCTTT
D gene: TRBD1; clone size: NA; V gene: TRBV18; J gene: TRBJ1-1; CDR3 protein: CASSPGQEEAFF; CDR3 DNA: TGTGCCAGCTCACCGGGACAGGAAGAAGCTTTCTTT
D gene: TRBD2; clone size: many; V gene: TRBV7-2; J gene: TRBJ2-1; CDR3 protein: CASRQPGLAARNEQFF; CDR3 DNA: TGTGCCAGCAGGCAACCGGGACTAGCGGCCCGCAATGAGCAGTTCTTC
D gene: NA; clone size: NA; V gene: TRBV20-1; J gene: TRBJ2-4; CDR3 protein: CSAKEVTLMDIQYF; CDR3 DNA: TGCAGTGCCAAAGAGGTAACTCTGATGGACATTCAGTACTTC
D gene: TRBD2; clone size: NA; V gene: TRBV7-2; J gene: TRBJ2-7; CDR3 protein: CASSLGGGLAGGYEQYF; CDR3 DNA: TGTGCCAGCAGCTTAGGGGGGGGATTAGCGGGAGGCTACGAGCAGTACTTC
D gene: NA; clone size: NA; V gene: TRBV2; J gene: TRBJ1-2; CDR3 protein: CASSEMADSYGYTF; CDR3 DNA: TGTGCCAGCAGTGAAATGGCGGATTCCTATGGCTACACCTTC
D gene: NA; clone size: NA; V gene: TRBV19; J gene: TRBJ1-2; CDR3 protein: CASSTSYDYTF; CDR3 DNA: TGTGCCAGTAGTACATCTTATGACTACACCTTC
D gene: TRBD1; clone size: few; V gene: TRBV12-3/TRBV12-4; J gene: TRBJ2-7; CDR3 protein: CASSSLSTGTGSYEQYF; CDR3 DNA: TGTGCCAGCAGCTCCTTATCAACTGGGACAGGGAGTTACGAGCAGTACTTC
D gene: TRBD1; clone size: few; V gene: TRBV28; J gene: TRBJ2-2; CDR3 protein: CASSPGQELNTGELFF; CDR3 DNA: TGTGCCAGCAGTCCCGGACAGGAATTGAACACCGGGGAGCTGTTTTTT
D gene: NA; clone size: NA; V gene: TRBV20-1; J gene: TRBJ2-1; CDR3 protein: CSAASSYNEQFF; CDR3 DNA: TGCAGTGCTGCTTCTTCCTACAATGAGCAGTTCTTC
D gene: NA; clone size: NA; V gene: TRBV2; J gene: TRBJ2-2; CDR3 protein: CASRERGRTGELFF; CDR3 DNA: TGTGCCAGCAGGGAAAGGGGGAGGACCGGGGAGCTGTTTTTT
D gene: TRBD1; clone size: many; V gene: TRBV19; J gene: TRBJ2-3; CDR3 protein: CASSRQGFEPDTQYF; CDR3 DNA: TGTGCCAGTAGTAGACAGGGGTTTGAACCAGATACGCAGTATTTT
D gene: NA; clone size: NA; V gene: TRBV7-6; J gene: TRBJ2-3; CDR3 protein: CASSLEPGHGTDTQYF; CDR3 DNA: TGTGCCAGCAGCTTAGAGCCGGGACACGGCACAGATACGCAGTATTTT
D gene: NA; clone size: few; V gene: TRBV12-3/TRBV12-4; J gene: TRBJ2-6; CDR3 protein: CATGPGANVLTF; CDR3 DNA: TGTGCCACGGGACCTGGGGCCAACGTCCTGACTTTC
D gene: NA; clone size: NA; V gene: TRBV20-1; J gene: TRBJ2-7; CDR3 protein: CSATNPTTEQYF; CDR3 DNA: TGCAGTGCTACGAACCCCACTACCGAGCAGTACTTC
D gene: TRBD1; clone size: many; V gene: TRBV7-8; J gene: TRBJ2-3; CDR3 protein: CASSSIARDSATQYF; CDR3 DNA: TGTGCCAGCAGCTCAATAGCAAGGGACAGCGCAACGCAGTATTTT
D gene: TRBD2; clone size: few; V gene: TRBV5-4; J gene: TRBJ2-1; CDR3 protein: CASSDGLADYNEQFF; CDR3 DNA: TGTGCCAGCAGCGATGGACTAGCGGACTACAATGAGCAGTTCTTC
D gene: NA; clone size: NA; V gene: TRBV20-1; J gene: TRBJ2-5; CDR3 protein: CSASHRQETQYF; CDR3 DNA: TGCAGTGCTAGCCACAGACAAGAGACCCAGTACTTC
D gene: NA; clone size: many; V gene: TRBV30; J gene: TRBJ1-6; CDR3 protein: CAWSVRGINSPLHF; CDR3 DNA: TGTGCCTGGAGTGTACGTGGGATTAATTCACCCCTCCACTTT
D gene: NA; clone size: NA; V gene: TRBV27; J gene: TRBJ1-5; CDR3 protein: CASSLRGDNSNQPQHF; CDR3 DNA: TGTGCCAGCAGTTTACGGGGGGATAATAGCAATCAGCCCCAGCATTTT
D gene: NA; clone size: NA; V gene: TRBV6-1; J gene: TRBJ2-7; CDR3 protein: CASTPSWGAYEQYF; CDR3 DNA: TGTGCCAGCACGCCCTCCTGGGGGGCTTACGAGCAGTACTTC
D gene: NA; clone size: few; V gene: TRBV5-4; J gene: TRBJ2-5; CDR3 protein: CASSVLPPSGPLDLETQYF; CDR3 DNA: TGTGCCAGCAGCGTACTCCCCCCGAGTGGGCCATTAGATTTGGAGACCCAGTACTTC
D gene: TRBD1; clone size: many; V gene: TRBV25-1; J gene: TRBJ1-6; CDR3 protein: CASSETGGASPLHF; CDR3 DNA: TGTGCCAGCAGTGAAACAGGGGGCGCGTCACCCCTCCACTTT
D gene: NA; clone size: many; V gene: TRBV6-2/TRBV6-3; J gene: TRBJ2-7; CDR3 protein: CASSYSMKGKGAEIYEQYF; CDR3 DNA: TGTGCCAGCAGTTACTCGATGAAGGGGAAAGGGGCGGAAATCTACGAGCAGTACTTC
D gene: NA; clone size: NA; V gene: TRBV12-3/TRBV12-4; J gene: TRBJ1-1; CDR3 protein: CASSSRAWDTEAFF; CDR3 DNA: TGTGCCAGCAGTTCCAGGGCTTGGGACACTGAAGCTTTCTTT
D gene: NA; clone size: NA; V gene: TRBV11-2; J gene: TRBJ2-7; CDR3 protein: CASSLNGLVEQYF; CDR3 DNA: TGTGCCAGCAGCTTAAACGGACTCGTCGAGCAGTACTTC
D gene: NA; clone size: few; V gene: TRBV5-1; J gene: TRBJ2-3; CDR3 protein: CASSFWTPTDTQYF; CDR3 DNA: TGCGCCAGCAGCTTTTGGACTCCCACAGATACGCAGTATTTT
D gene: TRBD2; clone size: once; V gene: TRBV29-1; J gene: TRBJ2-3; CDR3 protein: CSGSGVGATDTQYF; CDR3 DNA: TGCAGCGGGAGCGGGGTTGGCGCCACAGATACGCAGTATTTT
D gene: TRBD2; clone size: once; V gene: TRBV12-3/TRBV12-4; J gene: TRBJ2-5; CDR3 protein: CASTLAGREETQYF; CDR3 DNA: TGTGCCAGCACGTTAGCGGGAAGAGAAGAGACCCAGTACTTC
D gene: TRBD1; clone size: many; V gene: TRBV7-6; J gene: TRBJ1-2; CDR3 protein: CASSERQGYYGYTF; CDR3 DNA: TGTGCCAGCAGTGAGAGACAGGGGTACTATGGCTACACCTTC